These 2 T cell receptor beta chains were sequenced from one sample in a study of blood T cell repertoires in COVID-19. Measured with immunoSEQ multiplex PCR; TCRdb has only the in-frame clones, and not every one. The sample includes about 240,000 clones, roughly 87% seen only once; the top ten take 2.6%. Sample: PBMCs or T cells enriched from blood (not recorded which). These receptors originate from a woman in her twenties or thirties with acute COVID-19.

The chain uses TRBV2 and TRBJ2-5; 11 nucleotides agree with TRBD1. Trimming cost V 8 bases and J 5 bases; bases outside gene matches: 7. This CDR3 has 14 residues. In germline, CDR1 is SNHLY, CDR2 FYNNEI. CDR3 sequence: CASARTGGDETQYF. The CDR3 bases are TGTGCCAGCGCCCGGACAGGGGGCGATGAGACCCAGTACTTC.

The V and J genes are TRBV5-1 and TRBJ1-2, with D perhaps TRBD1 (6 bases). The CDR3 contains 13 residues. The germline CDR1 and CDR2 sequences are SGHRS and YFSETQ. Trimming cost V 0 bases and J 5 bases, with 8 bases left between them. CDR3 sequence reads: CASSLDRVYGYTF. The CDR3 DNA reads as TGCGCCAGCAGCTTGGACAGGGTTTATGGCTACACCTTC. The variable domain in full, with the rest retrieved from reference TRBV5-1 and TRBJ1-2, is KAGVTQTPRYLIKTRGQQVTLSCSPISGHRSVSWYQQTPGQGLQFLFEYFSETQRNKGNFPGRFSGRQFSNSRSEMNVSTLELGDSALYLCASSLDRVYGYTFGSGTRLTVV.